There are a few counts of the clone carrying this T cell receptor (beta chain). A much larger clonotype is one base distant, so this may be a read error. Selection for sequencing was limited to patients who had shown CD8+CD57+ cell expansion by flow cytometry. The data are from a study of CD8+CD57+ T cells in acquired aplastic anemia. Germline assignment: CDR1 KGHDR and CDR2 SFDVKD. The V gene lost 6 bases and the J gene lost 3 bases, with 8 bases spanning the gap. This CDR3 spans 13 amino acids. Genomic DNA provided the template from which TCR beta VDJ and CDR3 profiles were obtained. TCRdb analysed the reads with MiXCR anew, one entry per CDR3 protein. The table includes 180,000 or so distinct CDR3 sequences, approximately 52% detected once.

The sequence derives from a human donor with aplastic anemia. The sample consisted of sorted CD4+, CD8+, or CD8+CD57+ T cells (not recorded which) from PBMCs. The chain is built from TRBV24-1 and TRBJ2-1; no reliable D call. CDR3 DNA: TGTGCCACCAGTTACTCGGGCTACAATGAGCAGTTCTTC. Translating gives CATSYSGYNEQFF.